This is a list of T cell receptor beta chains from one sample in a study of cytomegalovirus exposure and HLA in healthy donors. Data came from immunoSEQ multiplex PCR; TCRdb stores just in-frame clones and leaves some out. The sample includes 150,000 or so clones, around 90% of them seen just once. Source material: PBMCs. These receptors were collected from a woman aged 25 to 39 in good health and CMV-seropositive. Both conserved end residues are part of each CDR3. Each record gives: CDR3 DNA, CDR3 protein, J gene, D gene, V gene, clone size. D genes are given only for firm matches. The listing skips clone size in some rows; elsewhere it reads once, few, many or a size class.

TGCGCCAGCAGCAGAAACAGGGGTACCACCGGGGAGCTGTTTTTT	CASSRNRGTTGELFF	TRBJ2-2	TRBD1	TRBV5-1	once
-	CASSTSHYNEQFF	TRBJ2-1	-	TRBV27	once
TGTGCCAGCAGCAACGGACGCCGGGGATTATATGGCTACACCTTC	CASSNGRRGLYGYTF	TRBJ1-2	-	TRBV7-9	few
TGTGCCAGCAGTTGGGGCGTAGAGCAGTTCTTC	CASSWGVEQFF	TRBJ2-1	-	TRBV28	-
TGTGCCAGCAGTTACACCCGGGGTCAGCCCCAGCATTTT	CASSYTRGQPQHF	TRBJ1-5	-	TRBV6-5	-
TGTGCCAGCAGCTCCTCGGTGGACAGACCAGAGACAGATACGCAGTATTTT	CASSSSVDRPETDTQYF	TRBJ2-3	-	TRBV5-8	-
TGTGCCAGCAGTTTTGAGGAACGAAATGAGCAGTACTTC	CASSFEERNEQYF	TRBJ2-7	-	TRBV28	-
TGTGCCAGCTCACCGACCGGGGGGGTGACCCAGTACTTC	CASSPTGGVTQYF	TRBJ2-5	TRBD2	TRBV18	-
TGTGCCAGCTCACCAGGGGAGGGGCAGTACTTC	CASSPGEGQYF	TRBJ2-7	TRBD2	TRBV18	-
TGTGCCAGCAGCTCCCGGGACAGGGTTGGTGAGCAGTTCTTC	CASSSRDRVGEQFF	TRBJ2-1	TRBD1	TRBV7-2	-
TGTGCCAGCAGTGAAGTCCGGGAAAGCAATCAGCCCCAGCATTTT	CASSEVRESNQPQHF	TRBJ1-5	-	TRBV2	-
TGTGCCAGCAGTTCAACAGGCTACGAGCAGTACTTC	CASSSTGYEQYF	TRBJ2-7	-	TRBV28	-
TGTGCCAGCAGTGAGGGGGCGGCTAATGAAAAACTGTTTTTT	CASSEGAANEKLFF	TRBJ1-4	TRBD1	TRBV9	-
TGTGCCAGCAGCCACAGGGGGCGAGCCTACGAGCAGTACTTC	CASSHRGRAYEQYF	TRBJ2-7	TRBD1	TRBV13	once
TGTGCCAGCAGTTCCCCAGGGGGCAATTATCAGCCCCAGCATTTT	CASSSPGGNYQPQHF	TRBJ1-5	TRBD1	TRBV28	-
TGTGCCAGCTCACCAACCAGGGAAGAAGGCTACACCTTC	CASSPTREEGYTF	TRBJ1-2	-	TRBV18	-
TGTGCCAGCAGTCCCGGGACAGGGGTCGGGAACATTCAGTACTTC	CASSPGTGVGNIQYF	TRBJ2-4	TRBD1	TRBV6-6	-
TGTGCCAGCAGCCCTTGGACTACCCGAGGCACGCAGTATTTT	CASSPWTTRGTQYF	TRBJ2-3	-	TRBV7-9	-
TGTGCCAGCAGGAGGGTAGGGAGTGAAAAACTGTTTTTT	CASRRVGSEKLFF	TRBJ1-4	-	TRBV5-4	-
TGTGCCAGTTCTGAGGGGGCCTGGGTCGAAAAACTGTTTTTT	CASSEGAWVEKLFF	TRBJ1-4	TRBD1	TRBV19	-
TGCGCCAGCAGCTCGGGAACTCAAGAGACCCAGTACTTC	CASSSGTQETQYF	TRBJ2-5	-	TRBV5-1	-
TGTGCCAGCAGTCCACGGACAGGGGTGGGGCCATGGTATGGCTACACCTTC	CASSPRTGVGPWYGYTF	TRBJ1-2	TRBD1	TRBV28	-
TGTGCCAGCAGTGCAGGGGTAGGGGGAGACTACGAGCAGTACTTC	CASSAGVGGDYEQYF	TRBJ2-7	-	TRBV2	-
TGTGCCAGCAGCGCACAACAGGGCTACGAGCAGTACTTC	CASSAQQGYEQYF	TRBJ2-7	-	TRBV7-9	-
TGTGCCAGCAGTCCCGCGCCTCCAGATACGCAGTATTTT	CASSPAPPDTQYF	TRBJ2-3	-	TRBV28	-
TGTGCCAGCAGCTCAGGGGGCGCTGGGTCGAACACTGAAGCTTTCTTT	CASSSGGAGSNTEAFF	TRBJ1-1	TRBD1	TRBV7-2	-
TGTGCCAGCAGTTTCTTACTGGAGACAGGGGGTCTATATTTT	CASSFLLETGGLYF	TRBJ1-3	TRBD1	TRBV28	many
TGTGCCAGCAGCTTCGCCAGGGGTCCCAATAGCTGGAATGAGCAGTTCTTC	CASSFARGPNSWNEQFF	TRBJ2-1	-	TRBV7-8	-
TGTGCCAGCAAGAGACTCGACAATGAGCAGTTCTTC	CASKRLDNEQFF	TRBJ2-1	-	TRBV6-5	-
TGTGCCAGCAGTGAGGCAGGGGGGATTGAAAAACTGTTTTTT	CASSEAGGIEKLFF	TRBJ1-4	TRBD1	TRBV25-1	-
TGTGCCAGCAGACAAAGGACTAGTATGGGCAATGAGCAGTTCTTC	CASRQRTSMGNEQFF	TRBJ2-1	TRBD2	TRBV6-5	-
TGCGCCAGCAGCTTGGATACCGGGAGACGGAATGAGCAGTTCTTC	CASSLDTGRRNEQFF	TRBJ2-1	-	TRBV5-1	-
TGTGCCAGCGGACAGAGGACAGGTGCCGGGGAGCTGTTTTTT	CASGQRTGAGELFF	TRBJ2-2	TRBD1	TRBV28	-
TGTGCCAGCACCGGGGGGGCGGGCACCGGGGAGCTGTTTTTT	CASTGGAGTGELFF	TRBJ2-2	TRBD2	TRBV9	-
TGCGCCAGCAGCTTGGATGGAGGTGGGGAGACCCAGTACTTC	CASSLDGGGETQYF	TRBJ2-5	-	TRBV5-1	-
TGCAGTGCTACAGGGTACGACGAGCAGTACTTC	CSATGYDEQYF	TRBJ2-7	-	TRBV20-1	few
TGCACCAGCAGCCACGGACAGGTCGTGAACACTGAAGCTTTCTTT	CTSSHGQVVNTEAFF	TRBJ1-1	-	TRBV1	-
TGTGCCAGCAGTTGGGACAGAAAGGACTATGGCTACACCTTC	CASSWDRKDYGYTF	TRBJ1-2	TRBD1	TRBV5-4	-
TGTGCCAGCAGTGTGGAGGTGCGGGCCGGGGAGCTGTTTTTT	CASSVEVRAGELFF	TRBJ2-2	-	TRBV2	few
TGTGCCAGCAGGGGGACTAGCGGGGAAAATGAGCAGTTCTTC	CASRGTSGENEQFF	TRBJ2-1	TRBD2	TRBV2	-
TGTGCCAGTAGTAGGGCCCTAGCGGGCGGCACAGATACGCAGTATTTT	CASSRALAGGTDTQYF	TRBJ2-3	TRBD2	TRBV19	-
TGTGCCAGCAGCTCCCGGACAGGTCCCAATGAGCAGTTCTTC	CASSSRTGPNEQFF	TRBJ2-1	TRBD1	TRBV7-2	once
TGTGCCAGCAGCTTCGGGGGGACAGATACGCAGTATTTT	CASSFGGTDTQYF	TRBJ2-3	TRBD2	TRBV5-6	-
TGCGCCAGCAGTCCGAGTCCTGGTCTGCAATCCTACGAGCAGTACTTC	CASSPSPGLQSYEQYF	TRBJ2-7	-	TRBV23-1	-
TGTGCCAGCGGAGGCAGGGGCCATGAGCAGTTCTTC	CASGGRGHEQFF	TRBJ2-1	-	TRBV6-7	-
TGTGCCAGCAGTGTCAGAGGGCCAGGAAACACCATATATTTT	CASSVRGPGNTIYF	TRBJ1-3	-	TRBV2	-
TGTGCCAGCGGCCCACCAGGGGGCCGCCCAATATCGGGCAATCAGCCCCAGCATTTT	CASGPPGGRPISGNQPQHF	TRBJ1-5	TRBD1	TRBV11-2	-
TGTGCCAGCAGCTCCGGACTAGAAAACTCCTACGAGCAGTACTTC	CASSSGLENSYEQYF	TRBJ2-7	TRBD2	TRBV5-4	-